This entry lists 8 T cell receptor beta chains sequenced from one sample in a study of blood T cell repertoires in COVID-19. TCRdb's table, derived via immunoSEQ multiplex PCR, lists solely in-frame clones and lacks some. The data contain under 300,000 clones, 80% to 90% of them seen just once; the ten biggest clones take up approximately 1.9%. Sequencing used PBMCs or T cells enriched from blood (not recorded which). The receptors were gathered from a woman aged 50 to 60 who had recovered from COVID-19.

This clone has just one count. The rearrangement links TRBV7-8 to TRBJ1-5, with D perhaps matching TRBD1 (5 bases). Trimming shortened V by 5 bases and J by 0 bases, and 14 bases separated the two germline ends. CDR1 is SGHVS, CDR2 FQNEAQ, per germline. There are 16 residues in the CDR3. CDR3: CASSPGGQTSNQPQHF. The CDR3 coding sequence is TGTGCCAGCAGCCCGGGAGGACAAACTAGCAATCAGCCCCAGCATTTT.

The chain couples TRBV19 to TRBJ2-7; 9 bases are shared with TRBD2. CDR1 and CDR2 from the germline V gene are LNHDA and SQIVND (reference sequence). CDR3 length: 17 residues. V was pared by 3 bases and J by 3 bases, with 12 bases of the junction left unmatched. The CDR3 DNA follows: TGTGCCAGTAGTATCCAGTTAGCGGGAGAAGGTCACTACGAGCAGTACTTC. Its protein product is CASSIQLAGEGHYEQYF.

The rearrangement links TRBV5-6 to TRBJ1-2; no firm D call. CDR1 SGHDT and CDR2 YYEEEE come from the germline V gene. The germline V and J ends were trimmed by 0 bases and 4 bases, with 7 bases remaining between them. The CDR3 is made up of 13 amino acids. The CDR3 bases are TGTGCCAGCAGCTTGGAACAGACCTATGGCTACACCTTC. Translated: CASSLEQTYGYTF.

The chain recombines TRBV28 with TRBJ2-7; TRBD1 matches 8 bases. V lost 3 bases and J lost 0; bases outside the gene matches: 4. Germline loops: CDR1 MDHEN, CDR2 SYDVKM. This CDR3 is 15 amino acids long. This CDR3 reads CASSFHRGDSYEQYF. DNA of the CDR3: TGTGCCAGCAGTTTCCACAGGGGGGACTCCTACGAGCAGTACTTC.

V gene TRBV7-9 combines with J gene TRBJ2-1, with 8 bases aligning to TRBD2. Germline values: CDR1 SEHNR, CDR2 FQNEAQ (reference sequence). The CDR3 has 15 amino acids. With 5 bases clipped from V and 3 bases from J, the junction kept 6 bases outside the gene matches. CDR3 DNA: TGTGCCAGCAGCCCACCCGGGACTAGCTACAATGAGCAGTTCTTC. Its translation: CASSPPGTSYNEQFF.

The gene calls are TRBV2 and TRBJ2-3; 12 bases agree with TRBD2. CDR3 size: 15 residues. Germline trimming cut 7 bases from V and 2 bases from J; bases unmatched to any gene: 4. Germline V gene lookup returns CDR1 SNHLY and CDR2 FYNNEI. The CDR3 sequence: CASTGLAGYTDTQYF. In DNA form, the CDR3 reads TGTGCCAGCACAGGACTAGCGGGGTACACAGATACGCAGTATTTT.

This chain uses TRBV4-1 with TRBJ2-7, with D tentatively TRBD1 (6 bases). The CDR3 is 15 residues long. V lost 1 base to trimming and J lost 3 bases, with 13 bases between them. The germline V gene has CDR1 MGHRA and CDR2 YSYEKL. CDR3 in DNA: TGCGCCAGCAGCCAAGGGGCAGGGGATTACTACGAGCAGTACTTC. Residues: CASSQGAGDYYEQYF.

V and J are TRBV6-1 and TRBJ2-6, with 7 bases matching TRBD1. The CDR3 sequence is 18 residues long. Germline V lookup: CDR1 MNHNS, CDR2 SASEGT. Trimming took 0 bases from V and 0 from J; bases not matched to a gene: 5. The CDR3 region is CASSEARTGISGANVLTF. The CDR3 coding sequence is TGTGCCAGCAGTGAAGCGCGGACAGGAATCTCTGGGGCCAACGTCCTGACTTTC.